These T cell receptor beta chains were read from a single sample in a study of OX40 agonist ivuxolimab in advanced cancers. The data were produced by immunoSEQ multiplex PCR, yet TCRdb's version contains in-frame clones alone and is incomplete. The data hold 50,000 to 65,000 clones, with around 85% observed a single time. Source: CD4+ or CD8+ T cells sorted from blood, taken in a trial of the OX40 agonist ivuxolimab. These TCRs come from an adult with an advanced solid tumor such as melanoma, head and neck, liver or kidney cancer. The CDR3 runs from the conserved cysteine through the conserved F or W. The D gene is left open where the match is weak. Clone size, where shown, is once, few, many, or a class for clones that have expanded.

D | J | size | V | DNA | CDR3
. | TRBJ2-7 | . | TRBV28 | TGTGCCAGCAGTTTCGGAGGGGAAGGCTACGAGCAGTACTTC | CASSFGGEGYEQYF
. | TRBJ2-5 | . | TRBV11-1 | TGTGCCAGCAGCCACGTGAAACAGGGTAAAGAGACCCAGTACTTC | CASSHVKQGKETQYF
. | TRBJ2-2 | few | TRBV6-5 | TGTGCCAGCACCTCACAGGGTGGGAACACCGGGGAGCTGTTTTTT | CASTSQGGNTGELFF
. | TRBJ2-1 | . | TRBV11-3 | TGTGCCAGCAGCTTGAGAGTGTCCTACAATGAGCAGTTCTTC | CASSLRVSYNEQFF
TRBD1 | TRBJ2-7 | . | TRBV7-8 | TGTGCCAGCAGCTTAGGAGGACAGGGGGCTAGAGAGCAGTACTTC | CASSLGGQGAREQYF
. | TRBJ2-1 | . | TRBV7-8 | TGTGCCAGCAGCTTAGCGAGGCGGCTAAATGAGCAGTTCTTC | CASSLARRLNEQFF
. | TRBJ1-1 | few | TRBV7-9 | TGTGCCAGCCAACCCCGGGCAGCTTTCTTT | CASQPRAAFF
TRBD2 | TRBJ2-3 | . | TRBV10-3 | TGTGCCATCAGAGGTTCGGTAGCGGGAGGTGCAGATACGCAGTATTTT | CAIRGSVAGGADTQYF
TRBD1 | TRBJ1-5 | . | TRBV19 | TGTGCCAGTAGTCGAGAGGGACAGGGGGCTACCGGGGGTCAGCCCCAGCATTTT | CASSREGQGATGGQPQHF
. | TRBJ1-1 | . | TRBV19 | TGTGCCAGTAGTATAACGAAACCAGGCGCTGAAGCTTTCTTT | CASSITKPGAEAFF
TRBD1 | TRBJ1-1 | . | TRBV6-5 | TGTGCCAGCAGTTATACATGGACAGGGAACACTGAAGCTTTCTTT | CASSYTWTGNTEAFF
. | TRBJ2-1 | . | TRBV7-3 | TGTGCCAGCAGCTTAATACCTCGCAATGAGCAGTTCTTC | CASSLIPRNEQFF
TRBD1 | TRBJ2-5 | . | TRBV11-2 | TGTGCCAGCACCAAGGACAGGGGGGTTACGGAGACCCAGTACTTC | CASTKDRGVTETQYF
. | TRBJ2-2 | . | TRBV18 | TGTGCCAGCTCAGTAAACAGGGAAACCGGGGAGCTGTTTTTT | CASSVNRETGELFF
TRBD2 | TRBJ2-3 | . | TRBV29-1 | TGCAGCACAACCGGGACTAGCTCCTTACATACGCAGTATTTT | CSTTGTSSLHTQYF
. | TRBJ1-4 | few | TRBV10-2 | TGCGCCAGCAGTGAGTCTGCGATTGGACTGTTTTTT | CASSESAIGLFF
. | TRBJ2-5 | . | TRBV10-2 | TGCGCCAGCAGTGAAGTCGGGAGTCCGCAAGAGACCCAGTACTTC | CASSEVGSPQETQYF
TRBD2 | TRBJ2-5 | . | TRBV4-2 | TGTGCCAGCAGCCGTCAATTCAGCGGGAGGGCCGAGGAGACCCAGTACTTC | CASSRQFSGRAEETQYF
. | TRBJ2-1 | . | TRBV28 | TGTGCCAGCAGGGGAACTGAGGGGAGGTACAATGAGCAGTTCTTC | CASRGTEGRYNEQFF
. | TRBJ2-7 | . | TRBV2 | TGTGCCAGCAGTGGAAGGGCCAGGGTCGAGCAGTACTTC | CASSGRARVEQYF
. | TRBJ1-2 | . | TRBV27 | TGTGCCAGCAGTTTACGCGGATTAGCTAACTATGGCTACACCTTC | CASSLRGLANYGYTF
TRBD2 | TRBJ2-1 | . | TRBV28 | TGTGCCAGCAGTTTTAGCGGGATCCGGGCGGGCTACAATGAGCAGTTCTTC | CASSFSGIRAGYNEQFF
TRBD2 | TRBJ2-5 | . | TRBV10-3 | TGTGCCATCTCCTCTAGCGGGGCCGTGGAGACCCAGTACTTC | CAISSSGAVETQYF
. | TRBJ2-3 | . | TRBV5-1 | TGCGCCAGCAGTCAAGGGGGACCGGATACGCAGTATTTT | CASSQGGPDTQYF
TRBD2 | TRBJ2-7 | . | TRBV9 | TGTGCCAGCAGCGGCAGATCTGGACTAGCAAACTACGAGCAGTACTTC | CASSGRSGLANYEQYF
TRBD1 | TRBJ2-7 | . | TRBV7-2 | TGTGCCAGCAGCACCCGGGACAGATTCTACGAGCAGTACTTC | CASSTRDRFYEQYF
. | TRBJ1-5 | . | TRBV7-2 | TGTGCCAGCAGCCCGGGGGGGCTGTGGAGCTTCGATGGCAATCAGCCCCAGCATTTT | CASSPGGLWSFDGNQPQHF
TRBD1 | TRBJ1-2 | . | TRBV5-4 | TGTGCCAGCAGGGGACAGAGCTATGGCTACACCTTC | CASRGQSYGYTF
TRBD1 | TRBJ2-7 | . | TRBV5-1 | TGCGCCAGCACCACTGAAACAGGGGCCGGACCTTACGAGCAGTACTTC | CASTTETGAGPYEQYF
TRBD2 | TRBJ2-7 | . | TRBV5-1 | TGCGCCAGCAGCTTGGGACTAGCGGCTCCCTACGAGCAGTACTTC | CASSLGLAAPYEQYF
. | TRBJ1-1 | . | TRBV15 | TGTGCCACCAGCAGCGGCGGGGTTAACACTGAAGCTTTCTTT | CATSSGGVNTEAFF
TRBD2 | TRBJ2-3 | . | TRBV7-6 | TGTGCCAGCAGCCTGCCGCGTGACGGGAGGGGCACAGATACGCAGTATTTT | CASSLPRDGRGTDTQYF
. | TRBJ1-3 | once | TRBV9 | TGTGCCAGCAGCGTAGATCCCTCTGGAAACACCATATATTTT | CASSVDPSGNTIYF
TRBD1 | TRBJ1-2 | . | TRBV29-1 | TGCAGCGGAGGACAGGGGGACCCGATTTCTGGCTACACCTTC | CSGGQGDPISGYTF
TRBD1 | TRBJ2-1 | . | TRBV7-9 | TGTGCCAGCAGCCCACCTTTCCGGACAGGGGGCCACTACAATGAGCAGTTCTTC | CASSPPFRTGGHYNEQFF
TRBD2 | TRBJ2-7 | . | TRBV11-3 | TGTGCCAGCAGCTACACTAGCGGGACCTACGAGCAGTACTTC | CASSYTSGTYEQYF
TRBD2 | TRBJ2-5 | . | TRBV9 | TGTGCCAGCAGCCCATCGACTAGCGGCCGCACCCAGTACTTC | CASSPSTSGRTQYF
TRBD2 | TRBJ2-3 | . | TRBV5-4 | TGTGCCAGCAGCTTGGGACTAGCGGGAGGTAGAACAGATACGCAGTATTTT | CASSLGLAGGRTDTQYF
TRBD1 | TRBJ1-5 | . | TRBV19 | TGTGCCAGTCGAGAACAGGGGTTAAATCAGCCCCAGCATTTT | CASREQGLNQPQHF
. | TRBJ1-1 | . | TRBV28 | TGTGCCAGCAGTTTTAGCTTAGGTCCCACTGAAGCTTTCTTT | CASSFSLGPTEAFF
. | TRBJ1-1 | . | TRBV6-1 | TGTGCCAGCAGCCTCAGGGTTGAAGCTTTCTTT | CASSLRVEAFF
. | TRBJ2-7 | . | TRBV7-8 | TGTGCCAGCAGCTTAGCACAGGGCTACGAGCAGTACTTC | CASSLAQGYEQYF
TRBD2 | TRBJ2-2 | . | TRBV6-1 | TGTGCCAGCAGATCGACTAGCAACACCGGGGAGCTGTTTTTT | CASRSTSNTGELFF
TRBD1 | TRBJ1-5 | . | TRBV5-1 | TGCGCCAGCAGCTTGGAGGGGGCAGGGGGCAATCAGCCCCAGCATTTT | CASSLEGAGGNQPQHF
TRBD2 | TRBJ2-2 | . | TRBV5-1 | TGCGCCAGCAACCCTCGGACTAGCGACACCGGGGAGCTGTTTTTT | CASNPRTSDTGELFF
. | TRBJ2-7 | . | TRBV21-1 | TGTGCCAGCAGCAAGGCGGGGGCAGACTACGAGCAGTACTTC | CASSKAGADYEQYF
. | TRBJ2-1 | . | TRBV10-2 | TGCGCCAGCAGTGCTCAAAATGAGCAGTTCTTC | CASSAQNEQFF
. | TRBJ1-4 | . | TRBV6-5 | TGTGCCAGCAGTTACTCGAGCAGGGGAGACGAAAAACTGTTTTTT | CASSYSSRGDEKLFF
. | TRBJ2-7 | . | TRBV21-1 | TGTGCCAGCAGCAAAGACCCCCCTCCCCAGGTGAGACCCTACGAGCAGTACTTC | CASSKDPPPQVRPYEQYF